The entry below describes one T cell receptor (beta chain). What this receptor recognizes is not known. It has no much larger one-base neighbor in the sample; base qualities were not kept. The cohort consisted of 600 to 700 healthy bone marrow donors. At the time of sampling, every cohort member was nominally healthy, though immune exposures that went unrecorded were likely present. The donor tested CMV seropositive and was one of the 289 seropositive cohort members. Every donor gave a peripheral blood sample, and the peripheral blood mononuclear cells from that sample were used for TCR beta sequencing. Genomic DNA was extracted from the blood cell samples with the Qiagen DNeasy Blood Extraction Kit. The library was produced with the immunoSEQ multiplex PCR assay. For the multiplex PCR, a mixture combining 60 forward primers for TCR Vbeta segments and 13 reverse primers for TCR Jbeta segments was used. The CDR3 region of rearranged TCR beta genes was amplified from genomic DNA with a multiplex PCR assay. Amplified TCR beta libraries were sequenced as 87-base-pair reads on the Illumina HiSeq System. The published analysis was carried out like this. A later analysis counted about 80 million unique TCR beta chains across the 670 or so repertoires, and 10 million to 12 million of these chains were shared by at least two donors. Raw reads were error-corrected and collapsed into unique sequences with a nearest-neighbor algorithm that merged closely related sequences to remove PCR and sequencing errors. Alignment of CDR3 sequences to IMGT reference sequences was used to assign V, D and J gene segments. For a sequence to be retained, a match of at least six nucleotides to both a V gene segment and a J gene segment was required. A rearrangement was called productive if the CDR3 had no stop codons and remained in frame with V and J, and every other rearrangement was called non-productive. CDR3 was defined by IMGT convention, running from the second conserved V-encoded cysteine to the conserved J-encoded phenylalanine. Sequences without an unambiguous match to a single V gene segment were excluded from the earlier analysis of about 600 of the donors. An earlier analysis of several hundred of the donors called V segments functional above 56.7% productive rearrangements and segregating when the between-donor standard deviation exceeded 5%. A statistical classification framework was built to diagnose cytomegalovirus status from the catalog of TCR beta chain sequences. In a later analysis, TCR nucleotide sequences were compared against IMGT/GENE-DB human TR gene sequences so that V and J genes could be assigned. Using the TCRdist pipeline, a later analysis assigned CDR3 sequences along with most-parsimonious VDJ recombination scenarios. A later analysis defined each TCR beta chain by its CDR3 amino acid sequence plus V-gene family, and excluded reads lacking a unique V-gene family. In a later analysis, 450 to 600 highly shared, low-generation-probability nucleotide sequences were removed to address suspected cross-contamination and a sequencing artifact. In a later analysis, a clonal expansion index was calculated for each public chain from normalized within-repertoire ranks of inferred template counts. In a later analysis, generation probabilities were computed with a VDJ recombination model fitted to out-of-frame rearrangements, and the resulting probabilities were checked against IGoR. A later analysis scored TCR-TCR, TCR-HLA and TCR-CMV co-occurrence with hypergeometric tests, applying a repertoire-size bias correction to TCR pairs. In a later analysis, false discovery rates were estimated by permuting HLA or CMV assignments 20 times. In a later analysis, co-occurring TCRs were grouped using DBSCAN, with TCRdist sequence similarity added in when clustering inside HLA-allele-positive subsets. Repertoires with fewer than 30,000 or more than 120,000 public chains, plus five repertoires with anomalous nucleotide sharing, were excluded from co-occurrence clustering. TCRdb limited this immuneACCESS table to in-frame rearrangements with V and J called. A share of clones is missing; checked studies link under half to unresolved V genes, and the rest is unexplained. That table is the source of V, J and clone size, and D and trimming were worked out from the DNA. The sample table contains around 130,000 clones; only one count was recorded for about three quarters of them. 6.5% to 8% of the sample goes to the ten largest clones.

From the cysteine through the phenylalanine, the CDR3 covers 15 amino acids. Of the read, only the CDR3 DNA is kept; its 45 bases are in frame from base 1. CDR1 MNHEY and CDR2 SVGAGI were looked up in the germline V gene. Clipping removes 1 base from V and 12 bases from J, with 4 as the unmatched junction base count. These data come from a study of cytomegalovirus exposure and HLA in healthy donors (dated by TCRdb to 2016 to 2017). As for the study more broadly: An earlier analysis of under 600 of the donors reported roughly 300 Gb of sequence data and approximately 110 million unique TCR beta sequences from about 179 million T cells. An early release covering about 600 HLA-typed donors comprised about 320 gigabases of sequencing data and around 86 million unique TCR sequences. Of the roughly 400 genotyped donors, less than 90% were placed in the genetic ancestry cluster associated with self-reported Caucasian donors. The aim of the study was to test whether cataloging public T cell receptors could identify signatures of past pathogen exposure. The study profiled the T cell repertoires of fewer than 850 subjects by immunosequencing and related them to cytomegalovirus serostatus. Along with the approximately 700-subject first cohort, a separate validation cohort of around 120 different subjects was used. High-throughput TCR immunosequencing, statistical association of individual TCRs with disease status, and machine learning were combined to predict cytomegalovirus infection status. A later analysis re-analyzed previously published TCR beta repertoires from hundreds of donors and added high-resolution HLA genotyping to study TCR occurrence patterns. Rather than using new phenotypic data, the later analysis identified candidate immune exposures from TCR beta sequences and from how often those sequences occurred across donors. To decide whether each TCR beta V gene segment behaved as functional or pseudogenic, an earlier analysis of fewer than 750 of the donors relied on high-throughput TCR beta sequencing. Alongside the repertoire data, information on donor age, sex, ethnicity and CMV serostatus was compiled. In a later genetic analysis, genome-wide SNP genotypes for 398 of the 666 donors were used, and that subset was treated as a discovery cohort. All discovery cohort repertoires had been generated on a single sequencing platform. Class I and class II HLA loci were covered by the typing at four-digit resolution. Typing coverage differed by locus: A, B, C, DRB1 and DQB1 were typed in about 629-630 donors, DQA1 in about 500, DPA1 in 600 to 610, and DPB1 in approximately 450. A few DR-DQ haplotypes were treated as single units for association and clustering because of strong linkage in the cohort. Among about 410 genotyped donors of the cohort, an average of around 250,000 unique TCR beta nucleotide sequences was sequenced per donor, of which approximately 18% were non-productive. Overall results and qualifications from the work: A later analysis found that TCR association rates varied across HLA loci, with DRB1 alleles showing the most associated TCRs and HLA-C alleles the fewest. A cluster of highly shared sequence variants was judged likely to represent a technical artifact of the sequencing pipeline. Correlated functional status among segregating V segments might reflect linkage disequilibrium, but an unknown experimental factor could not be ruled out. In a later analysis, HLA-associated TCR beta chains were found to be more clonally expanded and to have lower generation probabilities than equally common non-associated chains. The earlier analysis of around 600 of the donors excluded seventeen rarely observed V segments, including chromosome 9 orphons, because counts were too low. Only TCR beta chains were sequenced in this cohort, and the absence of alpha or paired-chain data limited detectable features. Most TCR sequences were seen in very few donors, while some public TCRs were found in many individuals. The 87-base-pair reads could not distinguish some IMGT-functional V segments, including TRBV6-2 and TRBV6-3, so those segments were excluded. In a later analysis, most CMV-associated TCR beta chains were found to appear HLA-restricted, with HLA associations seemingly driven largely by CMV exposure. Three of the identified cytomegalovirus-associated TCR beta chains were confirmed in vitro to be specific for cytomegalovirus antigens. Several of the top co-occurrence clusters appeared to be linked to parvovirus B19, influenza, CMV and Epstein-Barr virus, according to a later analysis. Because HLA typing was unavailable for some donors at each locus, only the typed subset was used in association tests. When HLA alleles, especially DR and DQ, strongly co-occurred, TCR associations were difficult to assign to individual alleles. According to a later genetic analysis, donors in an Asian-associated ancestry cluster had fewer N-insertions in productive TCRs than the roughly 670-donor mean. The classifier was reported to diagnose cytomegalovirus status with high specificity and sensitivity in both the original and validation cohorts. An earlier analysis of approximately 600 of the donors showed that most TCR beta V segments appeared in productive rearrangements either about 87% or about 30% of the time, which broadly matched IMGT annotations. The study listed over 150 TCR beta chains as associated with cytomegalovirus. A later genetic analysis associated a missense DCLRE1C variant with V-gene and J-gene trimming of TCR beta chains, and an independent cohort replicated the association. Sequencing depth was assumed to be roughly uniform across donors in the presence/absence analyses, though that assumption may not hold. The authors suggested that the approach could potentially be extended to other disease states and immunological phenotypes. A further reported finding was that TCR beta sequences accurately predicted the HLA-A and HLA-B alleles for most subjects in the first cohort. A later analysis associated about 17,000 TCR beta sequences with specific HLA alleles at a false discovery rate of 0.05. The only immune exposure information available for the cohort was CMV serostatus.

Source material: PBMCs. This TCR was recovered from a man aged 40-49 years in good health and CMV-seropositive. The chain is assembled from TRBV6-5 and TRBJ2-1, with 15 middle bases fitting TRBD2. The nucleotide sequence is TGTGCCAGCAGTTACTGGACTAGCGGGGGGGCCGGGCAGTTCTTC. This translates into CASSYWTSGGAGQFF.